This is a list of T cell receptor beta chains from one sample in a study of blood T cell repertoires in COVID-19. Profiled with immunoSEQ multiplex PCR; TCRdb holds only in-frame clones, not every one. The data hold about 140,000 clones, with roughly four fifths observed a single time. The specimen sequenced was peripheral blood. All receptors come from a human donor in a cohort sampled during active COVID-19. Both conserved end residues are part of each CDR3. The order of the fields is clone size, V gene, D gene, J gene, CDR3 protein, CDR3 DNA. D genes are given only for firm matches. Size is omitted from some rows. Given values are once, few, many or a class for expanded clones.

size: -; V: TRBV4-1; D: TRBD2; J: TRBJ2-7; CDR3: CASSQIGAGDYEQYF; DNA: TGCGCCAGCAGCCAAATCGGAGCGGGAGACTACGAGCAGTACTTC
size: few; V: TRBV28; D: TRBD1; J: TRBJ2-7; CDR3: CASSQGALGYEQYF; DNA: TGTGCCAGCAGTCAGGGGGCGTTAGGGTACGAGCAGTACTTC
size: -; V: TRBV28; D: TRBD1; J: TRBJ1-2; CDR3: CASSTGGRGYTF; DNA: TGTGCCAGCAGTACAGGGGGCCGGGGCTACACCTTC
size: -; V: TRBV5-1; D: -; J: TRBJ2-2; CDR3: CASSLVQNTGELFF; DNA: TGCGCCAGCAGCTTGGTTCAGAACACCGGGGAGCTGTTTTTT
size: -; V: TRBV9; D: -; J: TRBJ1-1; CDR3: CASSINDRPNTEAFF; DNA: TGTGCCAGCAGCATCAACGACAGGCCGAACACTGAAGCTTTCTTT
size: few; V: TRBV9; D: -; J: TRBJ1-6; CDR3: CASSVKSGAPLHF; DNA: TGTGCCAGCAGCGTAAAATCCGGGGCACCCCTCCACTTT
size: -; V: TRBV20-1; D: -; J: TRBJ2-3; CDR3: CSASPAAISADTQYF; DNA: TGCAGTGCTAGTCCGGCGGCGATATCGGCAGATACGCAGTATTTT
size: once; V: TRBV11-2; D: TRBD2; J: TRBJ2-1; CDR3: CASRLIAGGPNEQFF; DNA: TGTGCCAGCAGGCTGATAGCGGGGGGGCCCAATGAGCAGTTCTTC
size: -; V: TRBV6-5; D: TRBD2; J: TRBJ2-5; CDR3: CASGRGVPETQYF; DNA: TGTGCCAGCGGACGGGGGGTACCAGAGACCCAGTACTTC
size: few; V: TRBV11-2; D: -; J: TRBJ2-1; CDR3: CASTALSSYNEQFF; DNA: TGTGCCAGCACCGCGCTTAGCTCCTACAATGAGCAGTTCTTC
size: -; V: TRBV18; D: -; J: TRBJ1-2; CDR3: CASSPQTDANYGYTF; DNA: TGTGCCAGCTCACCACAGACAGACGCTAACTATGGCTACACCTTC
size: -; V: TRBV5-1; D: -; J: TRBJ2-2; CDR3: CASSLDGPGITGELFF; DNA: TGCGCCAGCAGCTTGGACGGGCCAGGGATCACCGGGGAGCTGTTTTTT
size: -; V: TRBV14; D: -; J: TRBJ1-2; CDR3: CASSQDRVGGYTF; DNA: TGTGCCAGCAGCCAAGACAGGGTGGGTGGCTACACCTTC
size: -; V: TRBV5-4; D: TRBD1; J: TRBJ1-2; CDR3: CASSSDRVRRGYTF; DNA: TGTGCCAGCAGCTCGGACAGGGTTCGTCGGGGCTACACCTTC
size: -; V: TRBV10-2; D: TRBD2; J: TRBJ2-1; CDR3: CASSGLAGVGNEQFF; DNA: TGCGCCAGCAGTGGACTAGCGGGGGTTGGGAATGAGCAGTTCTTC
size: once; V: TRBV15; D: -; J: TRBJ2-7; CDR3: CATSRGYDRTYEQYF; DNA: TGTGCCACCAGCAGAGGATACGACAGGACCTACGAGCAGTACTTC
size: -; V: TRBV6-4; D: -; J: TRBJ1-1; CDR3: CASSLDRGYEAFF; DNA: TGTGCCAGCAGTCTAGACCGGGGATATGAAGCTTTCTTT